These T cell receptor beta chains were read from a single sample in a study of blood T cell repertoires in COVID-19. Profiled with immunoSEQ multiplex PCR; TCRdb holds only in-frame clones, not every one. The data show 450,000 to 500,000 clones, with 88% seen just once and approximately 8% held by the top ten. Specimen: PBMCs or T cells enriched from blood (not recorded which). The receptors shown here come from a woman aged 55-70 years who had recovered from COVID-19. Both conserved end residues are part of each CDR3. Fields, in order: clone size, V gene, D gene, J gene, CDR3 protein, CDR3 DNA. A D gene is named only where the DNA matches it firmly. A row's size may be missing; if present it is once, few, many or a size class.

clone size: NA; V gene: TRBV30; D gene: TRBD2; J gene: TRBJ2-1; CDR3 protein: CAWAAGASYNEQFF; CDR3 DNA: TGTGCCTGGGCAGCGGGGGCCTCCTACAATGAGCAGTTCTTC
clone size: NA; V gene: TRBV2; D gene: TRBD1; J gene: TRBJ2-5; CDR3 protein: CASMPDRGPETQYF; CDR3 DNA: TGTGCCAGCATGCCCGACAGGGGGCCGGAGACCCAGTACTTC
clone size: NA; V gene: TRBV5-1; D gene: NA; J gene: TRBJ1-6; CDR3 protein: CASSKGTQAPSPLHF; CDR3 DNA: TGCGCCAGCAGCAAGGGGACACAGGCACCATCACCCCTCCACTTT
clone size: many; V gene: TRBV12-2; D gene: NA; J gene: TRBJ1-2; CDR3 protein: CASRFRGKAKSYTF; CDR3 DNA: TGTGCAAGTCGCTTTAGAGGTAAGGCTAAAAGCTACACCTTC
clone size: once; V gene: TRBV6-5; D gene: TRBD1; J gene: TRBJ1-1; CDR3 protein: CASSSPTTGDTEAFF; CDR3 DNA: TGTGCCAGCAGTTCCCCGACCACAGGGGACACTGAAGCTTTCTTT
clone size: NA; V gene: TRBV19; D gene: NA; J gene: TRBJ2-3; CDR3 protein: CASSALPTDTQYF; CDR3 DNA: TGTGCCAGTAGTGCCCTACCCACAGATACGCAGTATTTT
clone size: NA; V gene: TRBV19; D gene: NA; J gene: TRBJ2-3; CDR3 protein: CASSTNRAGTDTQYF; CDR3 DNA: TGTGCCAGTAGTACCAACAGGGCCGGGACAGATACGCAGTATTTT
clone size: NA; V gene: TRBV10-2; D gene: TRBD1; J gene: TRBJ1-5; CDR3 protein: CASSEGTGGPNQPQHF; CDR3 DNA: TGCGCCAGCAGTGAGGGGACAGGGGGCCCAAATCAGCCCCAGCATTTT
clone size: NA; V gene: TRBV5-1; D gene: TRBD1; J gene: TRBJ1-2; CDR3 protein: CASSLIPGQGYGYTF; CDR3 DNA: TGCGCCAGCAGCTTGATTCCGGGACAGGGGTATGGCTACACCTTC
clone size: once; V gene: TRBV21-1; D gene: NA; J gene: TRBJ2-4; CDR3 protein: CASSKGDRLAKNIQYF; CDR3 DNA: TGTGCCAGCAGCAAAGGGGACAGACTAGCCAAAAACATTCAGTACTTC
clone size: NA; V gene: TRBV6-5; D gene: NA; J gene: TRBJ2-1; CDR3 protein: CASSPTGPEGQFF; CDR3 DNA: TGTGCCAGCAGTCCAACAGGCCCGGAGGGGCAGTTCTTC
clone size: NA; V gene: TRBV4-1; D gene: NA; J gene: TRBJ2-1; CDR3 protein: CASSQGLARNNEQFF; CDR3 DNA: TGCGCCAGCAGCCAAGGGCTAGCACGAAACAATGAGCAGTTCTTC
clone size: NA; V gene: TRBV2; D gene: TRBD1; J gene: TRBJ1-6; CDR3 protein: CASSYRDSSPLHF; CDR3 DNA: TGTGCCAGCAGTTACAGGGACAGTTCACCCCTCCACTTT
clone size: once; V gene: TRBV5-1; D gene: NA; J gene: TRBJ2-5; CDR3 protein: CASSLGDSEQETQYF; CDR3 DNA: TGCGCCAGCAGCTTGGGTGACAGTGAGCAAGAGACCCAGTACTTC
clone size: once; V gene: TRBV21-1; D gene: NA; J gene: TRBJ1-1; CDR3 protein: CASSKGGTNTEAFF; CDR3 DNA: TGTGCCAGCAGCAAAGGTGGCACGAACACTGAAGCTTTCTTT
clone size: NA; V gene: TRBV4-1; D gene: NA; J gene: TRBJ1-6; CDR3 protein: CASSQKGAFSPLHF; CDR3 DNA: TGCGCCAGCAGCCAAAAAGGGGCATTTTCACCCCTCCACTTT
clone size: NA; V gene: TRBV10-1; D gene: NA; J gene: TRBJ2-1; CDR3 protein: CASSESIHNEQFF; CDR3 DNA: TGCGCCAGCAGTGAGTCTATTCACAATGAGCAGTTCTTC
clone size: NA; V gene: TRBV28; D gene: TRBD1; J gene: TRBJ1-1; CDR3 protein: CASRAGTGGTEAFF; CDR3 DNA: TGTGCCAGCAGGGCAGGGACAGGGGGCACTGAAGCTTTCTTT
clone size: NA; V gene: TRBV25-1; D gene: TRBD2; J gene: TRBJ2-3; CDR3 protein: CASSAGGTDTQYF; CDR3 DNA: TGTGCCAGCAGTGCGGGGGGAACAGATACGCAGTATTTT
clone size: NA; V gene: TRBV4-1; D gene: TRBD1; J gene: TRBJ2-5; CDR3 protein: CASSQDRRAGGETQYF; CDR3 DNA: TGCGCCAGCAGCCAAGATAGGAGAGCAGGGGGAGAGACCCAGTACTTC
clone size: NA; V gene: TRBV7-2; D gene: NA; J gene: TRBJ1-5; CDR3 protein: CASSLGVIGNQPQHF; CDR3 DNA: TGTGCCAGCAGCTTAGGGGTAATCGGGAATCAGCCCCAGCATTTT
clone size: few; V gene: TRBV19; D gene: TRBD1; J gene: TRBJ2-5; CDR3 protein: CASSELGRGIQETQYF; CDR3 DNA: TGTGCCAGTAGCGAGCTGGGCAGGGGGATCCAAGAGACCCAGTACTTC
clone size: NA; V gene: TRBV19; D gene: NA; J gene: TRBJ1-4; CDR3 protein: CASSIDRTAGEANEKLFF; CDR3 DNA: TGTGCCAGTAGTATAGATCGGACTGCCGGGGAGGCTAATGAAAAACTGTTTTTT
clone size: NA; V gene: TRBV28; D gene: NA; J gene: TRBJ1-5; CDR3 protein: CSVTDGSPQPQHF; CDR3 DNA: TGTTCGGTGACGGACGGGAGTCCTCAGCCCCAGCATTTT
clone size: few; V gene: TRBV14; D gene: TRBD1; J gene: TRBJ1-2; CDR3 protein: CASSPTGAGYTF; CDR3 DNA: TGTGCCAGCAGCCCAACAGGGGCCGGCTACACCTTC
clone size: once; V gene: TRBV13; D gene: NA; J gene: TRBJ2-2; CDR3 protein: CASSAWGDQTGELFF; CDR3 DNA: TGTGCCAGCAGCGCATGGGGCGATCAGACCGGGGAGCTGTTTTTT
clone size: once; V gene: TRBV24-1; D gene: NA; J gene: TRBJ1-1; CDR3 protein: CATSDSRRNTEAFF; CDR3 DNA: TGTGCCACCAGTGATTCGAGGCGGAACACTGAAGCTTTCTTT
clone size: NA; V gene: TRBV6-5; D gene: NA; J gene: TRBJ1-3; CDR3 protein: CASSLVGSGNTIYF; CDR3 DNA: TGTGCCAGCAGCCTTGTCGGCTCTGGAAACACCATATATTTT
clone size: few; V gene: TRBV12-5; D gene: NA; J gene: TRBJ1-2; CDR3 protein: CASGLNPLLYGYTF; CDR3 DNA: TGTGCTAGTGGTTTGAATCCCCTCCTCTATGGCTACACCTTC
clone size: NA; V gene: TRBV27; D gene: NA; J gene: TRBJ2-1; CDR3 protein: CASREGRGNEQFF; CDR3 DNA: TGTGCCAGCAGAGAGGGTAGAGGCAATGAGCAGTTCTTC
clone size: NA; V gene: TRBV5-1; D gene: TRBD1; J gene: TRBJ1-4; CDR3 protein: CASSSPQVTGGGEKLFF; CDR3 DNA: TGCGCCAGCAGCTCGCCGCAGGTTACAGGGGGTGGTGAAAAACTGTTTTTT
clone size: NA; V gene: TRBV2; D gene: TRBD1; J gene: TRBJ1-1; CDR3 protein: CASSEGTGAWWGTEAFF; CDR3 DNA: TGTGCCAGCAGTGAAGGGACAGGGGCATGGTGGGGCACTGAAGCTTTCTTT
clone size: NA; V gene: TRBV3-1/TRBV3-2; D gene: TRBD1; J gene: TRBJ2-7; CDR3 protein: CASSQTGVEQYF; CDR3 DNA: TGTGCCAGCAGCCAGACAGGGGTCGAGCAGTACTTC
clone size: NA; V gene: TRBV29-1; D gene: NA; J gene: TRBJ2-3; CDR3 protein: CSAQRDRTDTQYF; CDR3 DNA: TGCAGCGCCCAAAGAGATCGCACAGATACGCAGTATTTT
clone size: NA; V gene: TRBV9; D gene: TRBD1; J gene: TRBJ1-2; CDR3 protein: CASSPGQGVNYGYTF; CDR3 DNA: TGTGCCAGCAGCCCCGGACAGGGAGTAAACTATGGCTACACCTTC
clone size: once; V gene: TRBV19; D gene: TRBD1; J gene: TRBJ2-7; CDR3 protein: CASRGQYYEQYF; CDR3 DNA: TGTGCCAGTAGGGGACAGTACTACGAGCAGTACTTC
clone size: NA; V gene: TRBV18; D gene: TRBD2; J gene: TRBJ2-3; CDR3 protein: CASSPTAGNTDTQYF; CDR3 DNA: TGTGCCAGCTCACCAACAGCGGGGAACACAGATACGCAGTATTTT
clone size: NA; V gene: TRBV18; D gene: TRBD2; J gene: TRBJ2-5; CDR3 protein: CASSPSGGPETQYF; CDR3 DNA: TGTGCCAGCTCACCATCGGGGGGTCCAGAGACCCAGTACTTC
clone size: NA; V gene: TRBV9; D gene: TRBD2; J gene: TRBJ2-1; CDR3 protein: CASSGRTSGGAKEQFF; CDR3 DNA: TGTGCCAGCAGCGGGCGAACTAGCGGGGGGGCGAAGGAGCAGTTCTTC
clone size: NA; V gene: TRBV7-2; D gene: NA; J gene: TRBJ1-6; CDR3 protein: CASSPGGSYNSPLHF; CDR3 DNA: TGTGCCAGCAGCCCCGGGGGCTCCTATAATTCACCCCTCCACTTT
clone size: NA; V gene: TRBV11-2; D gene: TRBD2; J gene: TRBJ2-3; CDR3 protein: CASSPRLAGGPGDTQYF; CDR3 DNA: TGTGCCAGCAGCCCTCGACTAGCGGGGGGGCCGGGAGATACGCAGTATTTT